These 15 T cell receptor beta chains came from one sample sequenced in a study of blood T cells in healthy people across ages. The use of a sample-barcoded 5' primer and a J-beta primer mix characterized a second PCR of about 7 to 12 cycles. From the 5' RACE reads, TCRdb called clonotypes with MiXCR, one entry per CDR3 protein. The sample contains 700,000 or so distinct CDR3 sequences, about a fifth of which appear only once. The sequencing input was blood. The source is a man between 65 and 85 years old in good health.

About this clonotype itself: Germline is not matched at one junction end, which may reflect a read error. The gene calls are TRBV7-9 and TRBJ1-4, with D possibly matching TRBD1 (6 bases). Germline V gene lookup returns CDR1 SEHNR and CDR2 FQNEAQ (reference sequence). The CDR3 totals 16 residues. CDR3: CASSLMRGASNEKLLF. The CDR3 bases are TGTGCCAGCAGCCTAATGCGGGGGGCCTCTAATGAAAAACTGCTTTTT.

The genes are TRBV19 and TRBJ1-1, with 10 bases matching TRBD1. V was pared by 6 bases and J by 7 bases, with 17 bases of the junction left unmatched. Germline V CDR1 and CDR2: LNHDA, SQIVND (reference sequence). The CDR3 runs 17 residues. CDR3 region: CASRRWGTGDGRSEAFF. The CDR3 DNA reads TGTGCCAGTAGAAGATGGGGGACAGGGGATGGACGAAGTGAAGCTTTCTTT. Together with reference TRBV19 and TRBJ1-1, the CDR3 gives the full variable domain: DGGITQSPKYLFRKEGQNVTLSCEQNLNHDAMYWYRQDPGQGLRLIYYSQIVNDFQKGDIAEGYSVSREKKESFPLTVTSAQKNPTAFYLCASRRWGTGDGRSEAFFGQGTRLTVV.

The sample holds a few counts of this clonotype. V is TRBV12-3 or TRBV12-4 and J is TRBJ1-2; 9 bases agree with TRBD1. The V segment lost 5 bases and the J segment 7 bases; nucleotides outside the gene matches: 11. The CDR3 totals 15 residues. This chain's CDR3 is CASSPAKQGALGYTF. The CDR3 DNA follows: TGTGCCAGCAGTCCAGCAAAACAGGGGGCGCTTGGCTACACCTTC.

This rearrangement joins TRBV4-1 to TRBJ1-1; D call uncertain. Germline V CDR1 and CDR2: MGHRA, YSYEKL. V lost 0 bases, J lost 3 bases, and 8 bases lay in between. The CDR3 has 14 amino acids. Here the CDR3 reads CASSQDEEYTEAFF. In DNA form, the CDR3 reads TGCGCCAGCAGCCAAGATGAGGAATACACTGAAGCTTTCTTT.

The J gene is TRBJ1-1, the V gene TRBV5-1, with unresolved D. V was pared by 0 bases and J by 2 bases, with 8 bases between. In germline, CDR1 is SGHRS, CDR2 YFSETQ. This CDR3 is 14 amino acids long. The CDR3 sequence: CASSLGTINTEAFF. The CDR3 DNA reads TGCGCCAGCAGCTTGGGGACGATAAACACTGAAGCTTTCTTT.

This clonotype was recorded a few times. The rearrangement uses TRBV15 and TRBJ2-3; possible D gene TRBD2, 6 bases. CDR1 and CDR2 from the germline V gene are LNHNV and YYDKDF (reference sequence). V lost 4 bases and J 1 base, leaving 12 bases between the germline ends. The CDR3 loop spans 15 amino acids. The CDR3, as DNA: TGTGCCACCAGCAAGGGGACTTCGGGCACAGATACGCAGTATTTT. The encoded protein is CATSKGTSGTDTQYF.

This clonotype was observed a few times. The chain combines TRBV5-1 with TRBJ2-1; maybe TRBD2 (6 bases). The end of the DNA aligns better with TRBJ2-7, so the J call may be wrong. Germline CDR1 and CDR2: SGHRS and YFSETQ. There are 16 residues in the CDR3. The CDR3 loop reads CASSLTPTGVSYEQYF. CDR3 nucleotide sequence: TGCGCCAGCAGCTTGACTCCAACGGGGGTATCCTACGAGCAGTACTTC.

This clonotype has a handful of counts. This chain connects TRBV7-9 to TRBJ2-1; 10 bases are shared with TRBD2. Germline-derived CDR1 and CDR2 are SEHNR and FQNEAQ (reference sequence). Losses at the gene ends were 10 bases for V and 9 bases for J; bases not matched to a gene: 9. CDR3 length: 13 amino acids. As DNA, the CDR3 is TGTGCCACCGGAGCTAGCGGGGGAAGTGAGCAGTTCTTC. Translation gives CATGASGGSEQFF.

The chain carries TRBV11-2 and TRBJ2-1, with D perhaps matching TRBD2 (6 bases). Gene TRBJ2-7 matches the end of the DNA better, so the J call may be wrong. Germline V gene lookup returns CDR1 SGHAT and CDR2 FQNNGV. This CDR3 has 12 residues. The CDR3 bases are TGTGCCAGCAGCTTCAAGGGAGGCGAGCAGTACGTC. Its protein product is CASSFKGGEQYV.

This sequence joins TRBV2 and TRBJ2-1, with 11 bases identical to TRBD2. The CDR3 consists of 15 residues. Per the germline V gene, CDR1 is SNHLY and CDR2 is FYNNEI. V was clipped by 7 bases and J by 7 bases; unmatched bases: 9. The CDR3 is CASTQEASGGNEQFF. CDR3 DNA: TGTGCCAGCACCCAGGAGGCTAGCGGGGGGAATGAGCAGTTCTTC.

This clonotype has just a few counts. This chain connects TRBV10-1 to TRBJ1-1; D not resolved. The germline gives CDR1 WNHNN, CDR2 SYGVQD (reference sequence). The CDR3 consists of 13 residues. V gave up 2 bases and J gave up 4 bases, with 8 bases separating them. As DNA, the CDR3 is TGCGCCAGCAGTGAGGGGTGGGGCACTGAAGCTTTCTTT. Amino acid sequence: CASSEGWGTEAFF.

The CDR3 region has the DNA TGCGCCAGCAGCTTGTCTCGGGGGCTCGACAATGAGCAGTTCTTC. This codes for CASSLSRGLDNEQFF. This chain joins TRBV5-1 and TRBJ2-1; D is perhaps TRBD1 or TRBD2 (6 bases each). Trimming removed 1 base from V and 5 bases from J, with 13 bases in between. Per germline, CDR1 SGHRS and CDR2 YFSETQ. This CDR3 comprises 15 residues.

The J gene is TRBJ1-1, the V gene TRBV6-1; the match to TRBD1 covers 10 bases. The CDR3 is 15 residues long. Germline-derived CDR1 and CDR2 are MNHNS and SASEGT. Losses at the gene ends were 4 bases for V and 2 bases for J; bases not matched to a gene: 4. Here the CDR3 reads CASSGDRGPNTEAFF. The CDR3 DNA reads TGTGCCAGCAGTGGGGACAGGGGCCCTAACACTGAAGCTTTCTTT.

The chain employs TRBV24-1 and TRBJ2-5, with 8 bases that match TRBD2. CDR3 length: 14 amino acids. V shed 6 bases and J 3 bases; nucleotides not matched to a gene: 5. CDR1 is KGHDR and CDR2 is SFDVKD in the germline V gene. Written as DNA, the CDR3 is TGTGCCACCAGTCCAGGACTAGCCGAAGAGACCCAGTACTTC. It yields the protein CATSPGLAEETQYF.

Ten or more counts support this clonotype. The V call is TRBV7-2, the J call TRBJ2-1, with 10 bases matching TRBD2. Germline V CDR1 and CDR2: SGHTA, FQGNSA. This CDR3 has 15 residues. V lost 5 bases and J lost 9; bases outside the gene matches: 10. Written as DNA, the CDR3 is TGTGCCAGCAGCCGGTCCGGGACTAGCGAGAGTGAGCAGTTCTTC. Its translation: CASSRSGTSESEQFF.